The 24 T cell receptor beta chains reported below all come from one sample, sequenced in a study of cytomegalovirus exposure and HLA in healthy donors. TCRdb's copy holds only in-frame clones and misses some; the assay was immunoSEQ multiplex PCR. Counted here are fewer than 200,000 clones, nearly 90% occurring once; the ten biggest clones make up around 4.4%. Material for sequencing was PBMCs. The receptors come from a man younger than 30 in good health and CMV-seropositive.

The chain joins TRBV5-8 to TRBJ2-3; 14 positions match TRBD2. Germline CDR1 SGHTS, CDR2 YDEGEE. The CDR3 has 19 amino acids. V was pared by 0 bases and J by 0 bases, with 6 bases of the junction left unmatched. CDR3: CASSLGWGTSGRSTDTQYF. The DNA for the CDR3 is TGTGCCAGCAGCTTGGGATGGGGGACTAGCGGGAGAAGCACAGATACGCAGTATTTT. Combining the CDR3 with reference TRBV5-8 and TRBJ2-3 gives the whole variable domain EAGVTQSPTHLIKTRGQQATLRCSPISGHTSVYWYQQALGLGLQFLLWYDEGEERNRGNFPPRFSGRQFPNYSSELNVNALELEDSALYLCASSLGWGTSGRSTDTQYFGPGTRLTVL.

The V call is TRBV5-1, the J call TRBJ1-1; 7 nucleotides agree with TRBD1. Germline V gene lookup returns CDR1 SGHRS and CDR2 YFSETQ. The CDR3 consists of 13 residues. Trimming cost V 4 bases and J 6 bases; bases outside gene matches: 6. The CDR3 sequence is CASSPDRAPEAFF. CDR3 DNA sequence: TGCGCCAGCAGCCCTGACAGGGCCCCTGAAGCTTTCTTT.

The chain is built from TRBV28 and TRBJ1-2; a weak D match, TRBD1 (6 bases). The germline CDR1 and CDR2 sequences are MDHEN and SYDVKM. V was shortened by 6 bases and J by 1 base, with 12 bases between the two germline ends. The CDR3 contains 14 residues. CDR3 amino acids: CASRLTGNNYGYTF. CDR3 sequence (DNA): TGTGCCAGCAGACTGACAGGAAATAACTATGGCTACACCTTC.

The chain uses TRBV7-8 and TRBJ1-2, with a possible D match to TRBD1 (5 bases). The CDR3 covers 15 residues. In germline, CDR1 is SGHVS, CDR2 FQNEAQ. With 5 bases removed from V and 4 bases from J, the gap between germline ends came to 17 bases. CDR3 DNA sequence: TGTGCCAGCAGCCTACGCAGGGATGGTCTCTATGGCTACACCTTC. Its translation: CASSLRRDGLYGYTF.

This CDR3 reads CASINGQGWDLSNQPQHF. DNA of the CDR3: TGTGCCAGCATCAACGGACAGGGATGGGATTTATCCAATCAGCCCCAGCATTTT. The chain links TRBV21-1 to TRBJ1-5; the table's D gene call, TRBD1, was not cross checked with the DNA. TRBV21-1 corresponds to a pseudogene. CDR3 size: 18 residues.

The CDR3 spells CASSKGESTEAFF. The CDR3 nucleotides are TGTGCCAGCTCGAAAGGAGAGAGCACTGAAGCTTTCTTT. This chain connects TRBV11-3 to TRBJ1-1; no firm D call. The germline V gene encodes CDR1 SGHNT and CDR2 YENEEA. This CDR3 has 13 amino acids. Trimming took 8 bases from V and 4 from J, leaving 14 bases between them. Using reference TRBV11-3 and TRBJ1-1 for the parts outside the CDR3, the full variable domain is EAGVVQSPRYKIIEKKQPVAFWCNPISGHNTLYWYLQNLGQGPELLIRYENEEAVDDSQLPKDRFSAERLKGVDSTLKIQPAELGDSAVYLCASSKGESTEAFFGQGTRLTVV.

The chain uses TRBV13 and TRBJ2-5, with 7 nucleotides matching TRBD1. V lost 8 bases and J lost 1; bases outside the gene matches: 4. Germline CDR1 reads PRHDT; CDR2 reads FYEKMQ (reference sequence). The CDR3 is 13 amino acids. The CDR3 loop reads CASGTGVQETQYF. The CDR3 nucleotides read TGTGCCAGCGGAACAGGGGTCCAAGAGACCCAGTACTTC. The complete variable domain, with remaining parts taken from reference TRBV13 and TRBJ2-5, reads AAGVIQSPRHLIKEKRETATLKCYPIPRHDTVYWYQQGPGQDPQFLISFYEKMQSDKGSIPDRFSAQQFSDYHSELNMSSLELGDSALYFCASGTGVQETQYFGPGTRLLVL.

The chain employs TRBV11-2 and TRBJ2-7; 9 bases fit TRBD1. Per germline, CDR1 SGHAT and CDR2 FQNNGV. The CDR3 is 19 amino acids. Germline trimming cut 1 base from V and 2 bases from J; bases unmatched to any gene: 15. CDR3 amino acids: CASSLVGSPKRQGAYEQYF. CDR3 sequence (DNA): TGTGCCAGCAGCTTAGTAGGGAGTCCTAAAAGACAGGGGGCCTACGAGCAGTACTTC.

This clone was observed a single time. The chain has TRBV2 and TRBJ2-2, with 10 bases lining up with TRBD2. Germline V gene lookup returns CDR1 SNHLY and CDR2 FYNNEI. The CDR3 is 15 residues long. Trimming took 5 bases from V and 7 from J; bases not matched to a gene: 7. In DNA form, the CDR3 reads TGTGCCAGCAGTATTACTAGCGGGACGGGCGGGGAGCTGTTTTTT. Its translation: CASSITSGTGGELFF.

The V gene is TRBV5-1, the J gene TRBJ2-5; maybe TRBD2 (5 bases). The length of the CDR3 is 15 residues. V lost 2 bases and J 5 bases, leaving 16 bases between the germline ends. Germline V lookup: CDR1 SGHRS, CDR2 YFSETQ. The CDR3 is CASSLFGQEVETQYF. Here the CDR3 DNA reads TGCGCCAGCAGCTTATTCGGCCAGGAGGTTGAGACCCAGTACTTC.

The V call is TRBV11-1, the J call TRBJ1-2; tentative D call: TRBD1 (5 bases). Germline values: CDR1 SGHAT, CDR2 FQDESV (reference sequence). The CDR3 is 14 amino acids. Between the trimmed V and J ends, which lost 1 base and 4 bases, there was a span of 10 bases. CDR3 DNA sequence: TGTGCCAGCAGCTTAGACAGGTCAACCTATGGCTACACCTTC. Translating it yields CASSLDRSTYGYTF.

The chain links TRBV4-1 to TRBJ2-3, with D tentatively TRBD2 (5 bases). Between the trimmed V and J ends, which lost 1 base and 0 bases, there was a span of 5 bases. Germline assignment: CDR1 MGHRA and CDR2 YSYEKL. This CDR3 is 14 amino acids long. CDR3 region: CASSQGTSTDTQYF. CDR3 sequence (DNA): TGCGCCAGCAGCCAAGGGACTAGCACAGATACGCAGTATTTT.

This clone is a singleton in its sample. The V gene is TRBV5-1, the J gene TRBJ1-1, with TRBD1 as a possible D gene (5 bases). Germline assignment: CDR1 SGHRS and CDR2 YFSETQ. The CDR3 loop spans 14 amino acids. V lost 0 bases to trimming and J lost 1 base, with 7 bases between them. CDR3 amino acids: CASSLGQPNTEAFF. CDR3 bases: TGCGCCAGCAGCTTGGGACAGCCGAACACTGAAGCTTTCTTT.

CDR3 coding DNA: TGTGCCAGCAGCAAGGAGGATGACAGGGGATACGAGCAGTACTTC. It is translated as CASSKEDDRGYEQYF. The chain is built from TRBV6-1 and TRBJ2-7, with 8 positions matching TRBD1. The CDR3 covers 15 residues. Germline V CDR1 and CDR2: MNHNS, SASEGT. V trimming: 6 bases; J trimming: 4 bases; junction bases outside the gene matches: 11.

J is TRBJ1-4 and V is TRBV7-9; D is unclear. This CDR3 contains 16 residues. Germline CDR1 SEHNR, CDR2 FQNEAQ (reference sequence). V lost 2 bases to trimming and J lost 6 bases, with 16 bases between them. The CDR3 DNA is TGTGCCAGCAGCTTAAGCTTGGGAGCAAGGGATGAAAAACTGTTTTTT. Residues: CASSLSLGARDEKLFF.

V gene TRBV19 combines with J gene TRBJ2-6, with a possible D match to TRBD1 (6 bases). In germline, CDR1 is LNHDA, CDR2 SQIVND (reference sequence). Trimming took off 5 bases at V and 0 bases at J, with 8 bases between the two ends. This CDR3 has 15 amino acids. CDR3 DNA: TGTGCCAGTAGTTCGACAGGCTCTGGGGCCAACGTCCTGACTTTC. Translating gives CASSSTGSGANVLTF.

This chain links TRBV29-1 with TRBJ2-3, with TRBD1 identical over 8 bases. This CDR3 has 15 amino acids. From germline, CDR1 is SQVTM and CDR2 ANQGSEA. J gave up 6 bases and V 2 bases, and 10 bases lay outside the gene matches. The DNA for the CDR3 is TGCAGCGTTGAATTTTGGCAGGGGGCGAAGGATACGCAGTATTTT. It specifies CSVEFWQGAKDTQYF.

The chain joins TRBV6-4 to TRBJ2-1; no reliable D call. The V end was cut by 2 bases, the J end by 5 bases, with 10 bases between. CDR1 MRHNA and CDR2 SNTAGT come from the germline V gene. CDR3 size: 14 residues. DNA of the CDR3: TGTGCCAGCAGTGACGATAATAGCCACAATGAGCAGTTCTTC. The encoded protein is CASSDDNSHNEQFF.

The chain employs TRBV11-2 and TRBJ2-7, with a tentative D call TRBD2 (6 bases). Germline V gives CDR1 SGHAT, CDR2 FQNNGV. V lost 4 bases and J 0 bases, leaving 13 bases between the germline ends. The CDR3 extends over 15 amino acids. The CDR3 protein is CASSSLGGGSYEQYF. DNA for the CDR3: TGTGCCAGCAGCTCGTTGGGGGGAGGCTCCTACGAGCAGTACTTC.

This chain links TRBV9 with TRBJ2-7; TRBD1 agrees at 9 bases. Germline V lookup: CDR1 SGDLS, CDR2 YYNGEE. J lost 2 bases, V lost 4 bases, and 4 bases had no gene match. The CDR3 is made up of 14 amino acids. As DNA, the CDR3 is TGTGCCAGCAGCACGGGACAGGGACCCTACGAGCAGTACTTC. Protein sequence: CASSTGQGPYEQYF.

Notes on this clone: Other DNA sequences within the sample encode an identical CDR3. The rearrangement links TRBV5-1 to TRBJ2-3; 12 positions agree with TRBD2. The CDR3 spans 16 residues. CDR1 is SGHRS, CDR2 YFSETQ, per germline. The V and J ends lost 0 bases and 6 bases, in that order; junction bases with no gene match: 5. In DNA, the CDR3 is TGCGCCAGCAGCTTGGGACTAGCGGGAGTTGGGGATACGCAGTATTTT. Encoded protein: CASSLGLAGVGDTQYF.

The J gene is TRBJ2-5, the V gene TRBV19; the D gene is possibly TRBD1 (5 bases). The ends were cut back, 1 base at V and 2 bases at J, with 8 bases in the middle. The CDR3 is 14 amino acids. The germline gives CDR1 LNHDA, CDR2 SQIVND (reference sequence). The CDR3 region is CASSIGRVQETQYF. In DNA form, the CDR3 reads TGTGCCAGTAGTATAGGCAGGGTACAAGAGACCCAGTACTTC.

The V and J genes are TRBV7-2 and TRBJ1-5; possibly TRBD1 for D (5 bases). Trimming cost V 1 base and J 3 bases, with 10 bases left between them. CDR3 length equals 15 residues. CDR1 is SGHTA, CDR2 FQGNSA, per germline. In DNA form, the CDR3 reads TGTGCCAGCAGCTTAGGTGCAGGGATCAATCAGCCCCAGCATTTT. Encoded protein: CASSLGAGINQPQHF.

The rearrangement links TRBV30 to TRBJ2-3; D remains ambiguous. Germline CDR1 reads GTSNPN; CDR2 reads SVGIG (reference sequence). Trimming cost V 2 bases and J 3 bases, with 6 bases left between them. The CDR3 has 12 amino acids. The CDR3 reads CAWSPLTDTQYF. The CDR3 region has the DNA TGTGCCTGGAGTCCCCTTACAGATACGCAGTATTTT.